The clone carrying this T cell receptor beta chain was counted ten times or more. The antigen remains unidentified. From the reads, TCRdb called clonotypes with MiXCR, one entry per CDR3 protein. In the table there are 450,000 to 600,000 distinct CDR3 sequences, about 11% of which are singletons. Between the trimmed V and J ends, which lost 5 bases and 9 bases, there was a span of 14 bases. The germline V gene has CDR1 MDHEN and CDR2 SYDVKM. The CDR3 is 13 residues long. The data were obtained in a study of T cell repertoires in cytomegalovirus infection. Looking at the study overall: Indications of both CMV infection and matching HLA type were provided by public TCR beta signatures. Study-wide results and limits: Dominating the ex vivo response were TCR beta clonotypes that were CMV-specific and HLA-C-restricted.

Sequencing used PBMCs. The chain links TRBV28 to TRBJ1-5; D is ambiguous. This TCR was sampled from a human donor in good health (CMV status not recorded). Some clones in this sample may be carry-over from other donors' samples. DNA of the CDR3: TGTGCCAGCAGTCCCCCGACCCCCTTGCCCCAGCATTTT. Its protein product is CASSPPTPLPQHF.